This T cell receptor beta chain comes out of a study of T cell repertoires in cytomegalovirus infection. Study-level background: It was recently identified HLA-C-restricted and well-studied HLA-B-restricted CMV epitopes that the study used.

One entry per CDR3 protein results from TCRdb running MiXCR on the reads. Found here are roughly 860,000 distinct CDR3 sequences, about 31% of them singletons; the top ten hold around 12%. There are many counts of this clonotype. Its antigen is currently unknown. CDR1 SEHNR and CDR2 FQNEAQ come from the germline V gene (reference sequence). The CDR3 contains 14 residues. Trimming took 1 base from V and 3 from J, leaving 7 bases between them. General observations from the study: HLA-C-restricted CMV clonotypes gave the most frequent clonotype in two of eight donors. Public TCR beta family frequency separated CMV-and-HLA carriers, including in an independent cohort.

The sample here was cultured CD8+ T cells from PBMCs, taken from culture after CMV antigen stimulation. The receptor comes from a human donor in good health (CMV status not recorded). Some clones in this sample may be carry-over from other donors' samples. The chain is built from TRBV7-9 and TRBJ1-5; D gene unclear. Here the CDR3 reads CASSLGPINQPQHF. CDR3 DNA: TGTGCCAGCAGCTTAGGACCGATCAATCAGCCCCAGCATTTT.